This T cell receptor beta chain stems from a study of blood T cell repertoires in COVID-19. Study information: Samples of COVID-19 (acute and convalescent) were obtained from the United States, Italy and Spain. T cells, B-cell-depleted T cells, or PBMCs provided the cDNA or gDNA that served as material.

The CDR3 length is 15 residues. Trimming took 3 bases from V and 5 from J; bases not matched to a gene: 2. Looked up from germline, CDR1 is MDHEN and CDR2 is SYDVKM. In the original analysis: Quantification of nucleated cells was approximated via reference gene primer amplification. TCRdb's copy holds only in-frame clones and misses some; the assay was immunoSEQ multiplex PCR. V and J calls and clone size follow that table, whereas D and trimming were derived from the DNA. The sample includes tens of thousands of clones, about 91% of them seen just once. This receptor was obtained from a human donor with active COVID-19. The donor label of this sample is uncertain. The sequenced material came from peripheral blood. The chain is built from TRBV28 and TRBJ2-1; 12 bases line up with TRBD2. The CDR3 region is CASSFTSGRNNEQFF. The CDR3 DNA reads TGTGCCAGCAGTTTCACTAGCGGGAGGAACAATGAGCAGTTCTTC.